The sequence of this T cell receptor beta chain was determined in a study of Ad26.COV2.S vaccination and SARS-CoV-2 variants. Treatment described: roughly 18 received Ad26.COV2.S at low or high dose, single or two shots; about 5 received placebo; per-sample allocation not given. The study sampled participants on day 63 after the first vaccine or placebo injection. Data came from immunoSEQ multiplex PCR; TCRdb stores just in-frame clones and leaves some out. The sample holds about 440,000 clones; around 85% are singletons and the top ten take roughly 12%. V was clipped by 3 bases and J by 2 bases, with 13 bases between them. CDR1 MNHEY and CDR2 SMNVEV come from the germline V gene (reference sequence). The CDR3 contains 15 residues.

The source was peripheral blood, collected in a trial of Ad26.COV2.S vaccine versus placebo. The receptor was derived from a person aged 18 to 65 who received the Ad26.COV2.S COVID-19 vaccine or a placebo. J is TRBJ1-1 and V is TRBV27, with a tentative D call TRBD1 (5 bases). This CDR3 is CASSFTGSGNTEAFF. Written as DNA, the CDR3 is TGTGCCAGCAGTTTTACAGGATCTGGCAACACTGAAGCTTTCTTT.